A single sample is the source of the 31 T cell receptor beta chains below, sequenced in a study of blood T cell repertoires in COVID-19. Assay used: immunoSEQ multiplex PCR; TCRdb lists only in-frame clones, some missing. The sample gives just over 300,000 clones, roughly 89% of which show up once; less than 2% is in the top ten. Source material: peripheral blood. The receptor source for this set is a woman aged 30 to 39 with COVID-19, enrolled during active disease.

The sample holds a few counts of this clone. J is TRBJ2-5 and V is TRBV7-9, with 9 nucleotides matching TRBD2. Unmatched junction bases numbered 11, after V lost 7 bases and J lost 2 bases. The CDR3 extends over 16 amino acids. Per germline, CDR1 SEHNR and CDR2 FQNEAQ (reference sequence). This chain's CDR3 is CASTGISGGPQETQYF. The DNA for the CDR3 is TGTGCCAGCACAGGTATTAGCGGGGGTCCTCAAGAGACCCAGTACTTC.

The V gene is TRBV7-2, the J gene TRBJ2-6; 9 positions match TRBD2. With V trimmed by 2 bases and J by 2 bases, 7 bases remained unmatched. This CDR3 has 18 amino acids. Germline values: CDR1 SGHTA, CDR2 FQGNSA. This CDR3 reads CASSLSGGGAAGANVLTF. CDR3 DNA: TGTGCCAGCAGCTTATCAGGCGGGGGGGCTGCTGGGGCCAACGTCCTGACTTTC.

The J gene is TRBJ1-4, the V gene TRBV28, with D maybe TRBD1 (5 bases). The germline V gene has CDR1 MDHEN and CDR2 SYDVKM. CDR3 length equals 17 residues. V dropped 3 bases and J dropped 2 bases, with 16 bases sitting between them. The CDR3, as DNA: TGTGCCAGCAGTTTTGGGGGAGGGTTTCTCACTAATGAAAAACTGTTTTTT. It is translated as CASSFGGGFLTNEKLFF.

A few counts support this clone. V is TRBV7-9 and J is TRBJ2-2, with 9 nucleotides matching TRBD1. The germline V gene encodes CDR1 SEHNR and CDR2 FQNEAQ (reference sequence). The CDR3 extends over 16 amino acids. J lost 5 bases, V lost 5 bases, and 9 bases had no gene match. The CDR3 DNA sequence: TGTGCCAGCAGCGCGGCCGGGACAGGGCGGACCGGGGAGCTGTTTTTT. Its translation is CASSAAGTGRTGELFF.

The rearrangement joins TRBV5-1 to TRBJ2-5; 7 bases are a match to TRBD2. Germline V gene sequence: CDR1 SGHRS, CDR2 YFSETQ. The CDR3 is 15 amino acids. V dropped 4 bases and J dropped 3; count of bases not matched to a gene: 9. The CDR3 nucleotides are TGCGCCAGCAGCCCCCGGCCCGCGGGGGAAGAGACCCAGTACTTC. Translated, it gives CASSPRPAGEETQYF.

With respect to this clone: At one end, the junction sequence differs from germline, possibly due to a read error. The V gene is TRBV6-1, the J gene TRBJ2-1; a weak D match, TRBD1 (6 bases). This CDR3 comprises 16 residues. Germline V gene data show CDR1 as MNHNS and CDR2 as SASEGT. The CDR3 region is CASSDLGASSSLFLLF. Written as DNA, the CDR3 is TGTGCCAGCAGTGATTTGGGGGCGAGTTCGTCCCTATTTTTGCTCTTC.

In DNA form, the CDR3 reads TGTGCCAGCAGGTGGGACAGGATAAATGAAGCTTTCTTT. The encoded protein is CASRWDRINEAFF. This rearrangement joins TRBV12-3 or TRBV12-4 to TRBJ1-1, with 8 bases fitting TRBD1. Trimming cost V 6 bases and J 7 bases; bases outside gene matches: 7. The CDR3 has 13 residues.

This sequence joins TRBV10-2 and TRBJ2-5; the match to TRBD1 covers 9 bases. V trimming: 0 bases; J trimming: 5 bases; junction bases outside the gene matches: 4. Germline loops: CDR1 WSHSY, CDR2 SAAADI. This CDR3 spans 15 amino acids. The CDR3 protein is CASSESDRGTETQYF. The DNA of the CDR3 is TGCGCCAGCAGTGAGTCCGACAGGGGGACGGAGACCCAGTACTTC.

J is TRBJ2-7 and V is TRBV5-6; D is undetermined. CDR3 size: 12 residues. The germline V gene has CDR1 SGHDT and CDR2 YYEEEE. The V and J ends lost 5 bases and 3 bases respectively, with 9 bases between them. The CDR3: CASSLLDYEQYF. The CDR3 DNA reads TGTGCCAGCAGTTTATTAGACTACGAGCAGTACTTC.

The chain joins TRBV18 to TRBJ1-2; 7 nucleotides match TRBD1. Germline trimming cut 3 bases from V and 8 bases from J; bases unmatched to any gene: 6. The CDR3 loop spans 13 amino acids. CDR1 KGHSH and CDR2 LQKENI come from the germline V gene. CDR3 sequence: CASSPDRERGYTF. For the CDR3, the DNA is TGTGCCAGCTCACCTGACAGGGAACGCGGCTACACCTTC.

The chain carries TRBV11-1 and TRBJ2-7; 14 bases map to TRBD2. CDR3 length: 15 residues. Germline V gives CDR1 SGHAT, CDR2 FQDESV (reference sequence). The trim removed 5 bases at V and 3 bases at J, leaving 3 bases unmatched. The CDR3 loop is CASSPGLAGGYEQYF. CDR3 nucleotide sequence: TGTGCCAGCAGCCCCGGACTAGCGGGGGGCTACGAGCAGTACTTC.

The genes are TRBV21-1 and TRBJ1-2; the table's D call TRBD1 went unverified against the DNA. TRBV21-1 is classified as a pseudogene. There are 15 residues in the CDR3. The CDR3 loop reads CASSRHQDRVCGYTF. The CDR3 nucleotides read TGTGCCAGCAGCAGACATCAGGACAGGGTGTGTGGCTACACCTTC.

This clone came up a few times. The V gene is TRBV11-3, the J gene TRBJ1-4, with a weak D call TRBD1 (5 bases). Between the trimmed V and J ends, which lost 1 base and 8 bases, there was a span of 14 bases. In germline, CDR1 is SGHNT, CDR2 YENEEA. The CDR3 spans 15 residues. This CDR3 is CASSLGGAGQEKLFF. The CDR3 DNA reads TGTGCCAGCAGCTTAGGCGGGGCCGGACAAGAAAAACTGTTTTTT.

This clone has just one count. The chain is built from TRBV19 and TRBJ2-1, with D perhaps matching TRBD1 (6 bases). Germline CDR1 reads LNHDA; CDR2 reads SQIVND (reference sequence). The CDR3 runs 14 residues. The V gene lost 3 bases and the J gene lost 5 bases, with 11 bases spanning the gap. This chain's CDR3 is CASSIAGQNNEQFF. In nucleotides, the CDR3 is TGTGCCAGTAGTATTGCCGGACAGAACAATGAGCAGTTCTTC.

J is TRBJ2-5 and V is TRBV5-1; TRBD1 aligns across 8 bases. V was pared by 4 bases and J by 3 bases, with 11 bases of the junction left unmatched. The germline gives CDR1 SGHRS, CDR2 YFSETQ. The CDR3 is 16 amino acids. CDR3 nucleotide sequence: TGCGCCAGCAGCCTAGCATGGGACAGGAGGAAAGAGACCCAGTACTTC. This translates into CASSLAWDRRKETQYF.

The V call is TRBV19, the J call TRBJ1-1; D might be TRBD1 (5 bases). The CDR3 contains 14 residues. Germline V lookup: CDR1 LNHDA, CDR2 SQIVND (reference sequence). The ends were cut back, 10 bases at V and 0 bases at J, with 15 bases in the middle. CDR3 DNA sequence: TGTGCCACCGGGGGTACAGCCCTGAACACTGAAGCTTTCTTT. Its protein product is CATGGTALNTEAFF.

The chain joins TRBV16 to TRBJ1-5; D may be TRBD1 (6 bases). CDR3 length: 15 amino acids. Germline CDR1 KGHSY, CDR2 FQNENV. V was shortened by 0 bases and J by 8 bases, with 14 bases between the two germline ends. Here the CDR3 DNA reads TGTGCCAGCAGCCAATCGAGGGGGGGGGCGAAGCCCCAGCATTTT. Protein product: CASSQSRGGAKPQHF.

The V call is TRBV3-1 (or the pseudogene TRBV3-2), the J call TRBJ1-1, with TRBD1 matching over 9 bases. The germline V gene has CDR1 LGHDT and CDR2 YNNKEL (reference sequence). J lost 3 bases, V lost 2 bases, and 4 bases had no gene match. The CDR3 runs 15 residues. The CDR3: CASSQMDRGYTEAFF. The DNA for the CDR3 is TGTGCCAGCAGCCAAATGGACAGGGGTTACACTGAAGCTTTCTTT.

The chain links TRBV7-2 to TRBJ2-7, with 9 bases matching TRBD1. The CDR3 totals 15 residues. Germline lookup yields CDR1 SGHTA and CDR2 FQGNSA. V dropped 2 bases and J dropped 0; count of bases not matched to a gene: 2. Here the CDR3 reads CASSLKTGGSYEQYF. The CDR3, as DNA: TGTGCCAGCAGCTTAAAGACAGGGGGCTCCTACGAGCAGTACTTC. The whole variable domain, filled in from reference TRBV7-2 and TRBJ2-7, reads GAGVSQSPSNKVTEKGKDVELRCDPISGHTALYWYRQSLGQGLEFLIYFQGNSAPDKSGLPSDRFSAERTGGSVSTLTIQRTQQEDSAVYLCASSLKTGGSYEQYFGPGTRLTVT.

The V gene is TRBV28, the J gene TRBJ1-1, with D unresolved. The germline CDR1 and CDR2 sequences are MDHEN and SYDVKM. This CDR3 has 13 amino acids. V dropped 7 bases and J dropped 5 bases, with 14 bases sitting between them. The DNA of the CDR3 is TGTGCCAGCACGCGGATAGCGGGGACTGAAGCTTTCTTT. Translated: CASTRIAGTEAFF.

V gene TRBV5-1 combines with J gene TRBJ1-6; D unclear. CDR1 SGHRS and CDR2 YFSETQ come from the germline V gene. CDR3 size: 15 residues. Trimming stripped 3 bases from V and 8 bases from J, with 15 bases between. The CDR3, as DNA: TGCGCCAGCAGCTGGGGAGGCGATCCGCATTCACCCCTCCACTTT. It specifies CASSWGGDPHSPLHF.

The chain employs TRBV29-1 and TRBJ2-3, with a tentative D call TRBD2 (7 bases). CDR3 size: 14 residues. Trimming left V 3 bases short and J 5 bases short, with 15 bases between. Germline values: CDR1 SQVTM, CDR2 ANQGSEA. The CDR3 sequence: CSVETGGRIDTQYF. CDR3 bases: TGCAGCGTTGAGACGGGGGGCAGGATAGATACGCAGTATTTT.

The V and J genes are TRBV2 and TRBJ1-1; no clear D gene. Trimming stripped 9 bases from V and 3 bases from J, with 26 bases between. The CDR3 loop spans 17 amino acids. Germline V gene data show CDR1 as SNHLY and CDR2 as FYNNEI. The CDR3 DNA reads TGTGCCAGTAAGTACCTGACCCTGATGGCCGGGGACACTGAAGCTTTCTTT. Translating gives CASKYLTLMAGDTEAFF. The full variable domain, completed using reference TRBV2 and TRBJ1-1, is EPEVTQTPSHQVTQMGQEVILRCVPISNHLYFYWYRQILGQKVEFLVSFYNNEISEKSEIFDDQFSVERPDGSNFTLKIRSTKLEDSAMYFCASKYLTLMAGDTEAFFGQGTRLTVV.

This chain links TRBV3-1 (or the pseudogene TRBV3-2) with TRBJ2-2; TRBD2 matches at 14 bases. V lost 1 base to trimming and J lost 0 bases; unmatched junction nucleotides: 4. The CDR3 length is 19 residues. Germline assignment: CDR1 LGHDT and CDR2 YNNKEL (reference sequence). In DNA form, the CDR3 reads TGTGCCAGCAGCCAAGGACTAGCGGGGGGGTTCGCGAACACCGGGGAGCTGTTTTTT. This sequence encodes CASSQGLAGGFANTGELFF.

V and J are TRBV5-6 and TRBJ1-3; the match to TRBD1 covers 8 bases. Trimming took 3 bases from V and 4 from J; bases not matched to a gene: 6. This CDR3 has 15 residues. Germline lookup yields CDR1 SGHDT and CDR2 YYEEEE. In DNA form, the CDR3 reads TGTGCCAGCAGCTCCCACAGGGGGAACGGAAACACCATATATTTT. This translates into CASSSHRGNGNTIYF.

V is TRBV28 and J is TRBJ2-1; maybe TRBD1 (6 bases). The germline V and J ends were trimmed by 10 bases and 8 bases, with 24 bases remaining between them. Germline V gene sequence: CDR1 MDHEN, CDR2 SYDVKM. There are 15 residues in the CDR3. The CDR3 DNA sequence: TGTGCCACAATGGACAGTTTTTCCCGTAGAGATGAGCAGTTCTTC. Residues: CATMDSFSRRDEQFF.

V usage is TRBV3-1 (or the pseudogene TRBV3-2) and J usage is TRBJ2-7; TRBD2 agrees at 7 bases. Germline V gene lookup returns CDR1 LGHDT and CDR2 YNNKEL (reference sequence). V was clipped by 1 base and J by 6 bases; unmatched bases: 3. This CDR3 has 13 amino acids. CDR3 loop: CASSQVWGGEQYV. The CDR3, as DNA: TGTGCCAGCAGCCAAGTCTGGGGGGGCGAGCAGTACGTC.

This clone is a singleton in its sample. The chain carries TRBV5-4 and TRBJ2-3, with TRBD2 matching 11 bases. Trimming cost V 3 bases and J 0 bases; bases outside gene matches: 6. The CDR3 has 17 residues. CDR1 and CDR2 (germline): SGHNT, YYREEE (reference sequence). This chain's CDR3 is CASSSPSGGRSTDTQYF. CDR3 in DNA: TGTGCCAGCAGCTCCCCTAGCGGGGGGCGTAGCACAGATACGCAGTATTTT.

The chain combines TRBV4-1 with TRBJ1-1; 9 positions match TRBD1. With 5 bases clipped from V and 0 bases from J, the junction kept 10 bases outside the gene matches. Germline V gene lookup returns CDR1 MGHRA and CDR2 YSYEKL. This CDR3 has 17 amino acids. The CDR3 loop reads CASSGDRGTNVNTEAFF. The CDR3 DNA reads as TGCGCCAGCAGCGGCGACAGGGGGACAAATGTGAACACTGAAGCTTTCTTT.

This chain uses TRBV12-5 with TRBJ2-3; D possibly corresponds to TRBD2 (5 bases). The CDR3 sequence is 15 residues long. CDR1 LGHNT and CDR2 FRNRAP come from the germline V gene. Trimming removed 1 base from V and 1 base from J, with 9 bases in between. CDR3 bases: TGTGCTAGTGGTTTGGGACGGACTGGCACAGATACGCAGTATTTT. Its protein is CASGLGRTGTDTQYF.

This clone was detected a few times. The chain links TRBV9 to TRBJ1-1, with TRBD1 matching 9 bases. The CDR3 sequence is 14 residues long. J was trimmed by 7 bases and V by 3 bases; bases with no gene match: 7. Germline CDR1 and CDR2: SGDLS and YYNGEE. This chain's CDR3 is CASSAFTGGNEAFF. The CDR3 nucleotides read TGTGCCAGCAGCGCCTTCACAGGGGGCAATGAAGCTTTCTTT.